This T cell receptor (beta chain) came from a study of OX40 agonist ivuxolimab in advanced cancers. TCRdb's table, derived via immunoSEQ multiplex PCR, lists solely in-frame clones and lacks some. The sample shows tens of thousands of clones, about nine tenths of them seen only once. On this clone itself: Its antigen is as yet unknown.

Study results and limitations: Average numbers of expanded clones were greater in CD8+ T cells than in CD4+. No determination was made of the antigen specificity of the expanded peripheral T cells.

CDR1 and CDR2 from the germline V gene are SEHNR and FQNEAQ (reference sequence). The CDR3 has 13 residues. Trimming removed 4 bases from V and 4 bases from J, with 10 bases in between. The source material was CD4+ or CD8+ T cells sorted from blood, sampled in a trial of the OX40 agonist ivuxolimab. The chain employs TRBV7-9 and TRBJ1-1; D is undetermined. The TCR comes from an adult with an advanced solid tumor such as melanoma, head and neck, liver or kidney cancer. The CDR3 nucleotides are TGTGCCAGCAGCTACACCTTAATCACTGAAGCTTTCTTT. Translating gives CASSYTLITEAFF. The full variable domain, completed using reference TRBV7-9 and TRBJ1-1, is DTGVSQNPRHKITKRGQNVTFRCDPISEHNRLYWYRQTLGQGPEFLTYFQNEAQLEKSRLLSDRFSAERPKGSFSTLEIQRTEQGDSAMYLCASSYTLITEAFFGQGTRLTVV.